The 22 T cell receptor beta chains reported below all come from one sample, sequenced in a study of T cell repertoires in cytomegalovirus infection. TCRdb fed the reads into MiXCR, producing one record per CDR3 protein. The table lists 900,000 to 950,000 distinct CDR3 sequences, more than 25% of them singletons. The antigens for these receptors are not known. The sample was cultured CD8+ T cells from PBMCs, taken from culture after CMV antigen stimulation. The source is a human donor in good health (CMV status not recorded). Some clones in this sample may be carry-over from other donors' samples.

This clonotype was detected ten times or more. The V call is TRBV12-3 or TRBV12-4, the J call TRBJ2-1; 8 bases align to TRBD2. J was trimmed by 6 bases and V by 9 bases; bases with no gene match: 10. This CDR3 has 14 amino acids. This CDR3 reads CASPGVAGRNEQFF. Written as DNA, the CDR3 is TGTGCCAGTCCCGGGGTAGCGGGGCGCAATGAGCAGTTCTTC.

This clonotype was counted many times. The CDR3 protein is CASSSDPGGEQYV. The CDR3 coding sequence is TGTGCCAGCAGTTCCGACCCAGGAGGGGAGCAGTACGTC. The chain combines TRBV7-8 with TRBJ2-7; a possible D gene is TRBD2 (6 bases). Per germline, CDR1 SGHVS and CDR2 FQNEAQ. The CDR3 is made up of 13 amino acids. Trimming left V 6 bases short and J 7 bases short, with 16 bases between.

The chain is built from TRBV27 and TRBJ2-3, with 12 bases that match TRBD1. This CDR3 has 19 residues. V trimming: 3 bases; J trimming: 5 bases; junction bases outside the gene matches: 15. CDR1 MNHEY and CDR2 SMNVEV come from the germline V gene (reference sequence). In DNA, the CDR3 is TGTGCCAGCAGTTTGACGACCCCACCCCGGGACAGGGGGCAAGATACGCAGTATTTT. Encoded protein: CASSLTTPPRDRGQDTQYF.

Comment on this clonotype: The junction shows a germline mismatch at one end, possibly a read error. The rearrangement links TRBV15 to TRBJ2-7, with a possible D match to TRBD2 (6 bases). Germline V gene sequence: CDR1 LNHNV, CDR2 YYDKDF (reference sequence). The CDR3 contains 13 residues. In DNA, the CDR3 is TGTGTCACCAACCCAAGCGGGTCGGAGGAGCAGTACTTC. It codes for CVTNPSGSEEQYF.

This clonotype was recorded at least ten times. The chain joins TRBV6-6 to TRBJ2-5; no reliable D call. This CDR3 has 14 residues. Between the trimmed V and J ends, which lost 0 bases and 0 bases, there was a span of 5 bases. The germline V gene encodes CDR1 MNHNY and CDR2 SVGAGI (reference sequence). The CDR3 DNA follows: TGTGCCAGCAGTTACTCGGGAAACCAAGAGACCCAGTACTTC. Protein: CASSYSGNQETQYF.

V gene TRBV4-2 combines with J gene TRBJ2-1, with a possible D match to TRBD2 (7 bases). Between the trimmed V and J ends, which lost 8 bases and 5 bases, there was a span of 16 bases. CDR1 and CDR2 (germline): LGHNA, YNFKEQ. There are 14 residues in the CDR3. The CDR3 spells CASGRGGLNNEQFF. The DNA for the CDR3 is TGTGCCAGCGGAAGGGGGGGGCTCAACAATGAGCAGTTCTTC.

The CDR3 coding sequence is TGTGCCAGCAATCGCGGCGGGGGGGCCTTGAAGACCCAGTACTTC. Its protein is CASNRGGGALKTQYF. The chain recombines TRBV6-5 with TRBJ2-5, with 9 bases aligning to TRBD2. The CDR3 has 15 amino acids. Germline trimming cut 7 bases from V and 6 bases from J; bases unmatched to any gene: 12. Germline loops: CDR1 MNHEY, CDR2 SVGAGI.

The chain combines TRBV20-1 with TRBJ2-7, with D possibly matching TRBD2 (5 bases). The CDR3 sequence is 15 residues long. CDR1 DFQATT and CDR2 SNEGSKA come from the germline V gene (reference sequence). V was clipped by 1 base and J by 3 bases, with 16 bases between them. CDR3 in DNA: TGCAGTGCTAGAGTTAGCGCCCAGCGGAGCTACGAGCAGTACGTC. It yields the protein CSARVSAQRSYEQYV.

This clonotype occurred many times. The V call is TRBV29-1, the J call TRBJ1-1; TRBD1 might be the D (5 bases). The CDR3 runs 11 residues. Trimming pared 7 bases from V and 7 bases from J, leaving 13 bases between. Per germline, CDR1 SQVTM and CDR2 ANQGSEA. CDR3 region: CSALEGFEAFF. In DNA, the CDR3 is TGCAGCGCGCTTGAGGGGTTTGAAGCTTTCTTT. The variable domain in full, with the rest retrieved from reference TRBV29-1 and TRBJ1-1, is SAVISQKPSRDICQRGTSLTIQCQVDSQVTMMFWYRQQPGQSLTLIATANQGSEATYESGFVIDKFPISRPNLTFSTLTVSNMSPEDSSIYLCSALEGFEAFFGQGTRLTVV.

The chain couples TRBV6-1 to TRBJ1-6; TRBD1 is a possible D gene (6 bases). CDR1 MNHNS and CDR2 SASEGT come from the germline V gene. Trimming stripped 1 base from V and 8 bases from J, with 12 bases between. The CDR3 is 15 residues long. The CDR3: CASSEGGGPYSPLHF. The CDR3 nucleotides read TGTGCCAGCAGTGAAGGTGGGGGGCCCTATTCACCCCTCCACTTT.

The chain is built from TRBV6-2 or TRBV6-3 and TRBJ1-2; D is undetermined. The CDR3 loop spans 15 amino acids. The V gene lost 2 bases and the J gene lost 4 bases, with 14 bases spanning the gap. Germline assignment: CDR1 MNHEY and CDR2 SVGEGT. The CDR3 sequence is CASSYVRRTPYGYTF. In DNA, the CDR3 is TGTGCCAGCAGTTACGTTCGGCGGACTCCCTATGGCTACACCTTC.

V gene TRBV25-1 combines with J gene TRBJ2-2; D unclear. This CDR3 is 13 amino acids long. V shed 11 bases and J shed 5 bases, with 15 bases lying between them. CDR1 is MGHDK and CDR2 is SYGVNS in the germline V gene. This chain's CDR3 is CAATFGGTGELFF. The CDR3 DNA reads TGTGCCGCTACCTTTGGCGGAACCGGGGAGCTGTTTTTT.

This clonotype was seen a few times. The chain combines TRBV7-9 with TRBJ1-1; D not certain. Per the germline V gene, CDR1 is SEHNR and CDR2 is FQNEAQ (reference sequence). Trimming pared 5 bases from V and 1 base from J, leaving 11 bases between. The CDR3 extends over 14 amino acids. The CDR3 bases are TGTGCCAGCAGCGCGAAAGAGAAGAACACTGAAGCTTTCTTT. Translated, it gives CASSAKEKNTEAFF.

Many counts were recorded for this clonotype. V gene TRBV7-9 combines with J gene TRBJ1-1; the D is unclear. Germline CDR1 reads SEHNR; CDR2 reads FQNEAQ (reference sequence). V gave up 3 bases and J gave up 5 bases, with 10 bases separating them. The CDR3 totals 13 residues. The CDR3 DNA is TGTGCCAGCAGCTTCATCCCGGAGACTGAAGCTTTCTTT. Its translation is CASSFIPETEAFF.

This clonotype was seen a few times. The chain uses TRBV27 and TRBJ2-1, with D possibly matching TRBD2 (5 bases). Germline assignment: CDR1 MNHEY and CDR2 SMNVEV (reference sequence). V lost 5 bases and J 0 bases, leaving 17 bases between the germline ends. There are 17 residues in the CDR3. CDR3 sequence: CASSKDSVKSSYNEQFF. CDR3 nucleotide sequence: TGTGCCAGCAGTAAGGATAGCGTAAAGAGCTCCTACAATGAGCAGTTCTTC.

This clonotype was observed a handful of times. The V call is TRBV4-1, the J call TRBJ2-3; 12 bases map to TRBD1. Germline-derived CDR1 and CDR2 are MGHRA and YSYEKL. The CDR3 runs 17 residues. The ends lost 0 bases at V and 2 bases at J; junction bases unmatched: 3. The CDR3 bases are TGCGCCAGCAGCCAAGATGGGACAGGGGGCGTCACAGATACGCAGTATTTT. Translating it yields CASSQDGTGGVTDTQYF.

For this clonotype: A read error may be the cause here, since a much bigger clone is one base away. The CDR3 here is CASSLIGRTSTDTQYF. CDR3 DNA: TGTGCCAGCAGCTTAATCGGCCGTACTAGCACAGATACGCAGTATTTT. V usage is TRBV7-6 and J usage is TRBJ2-3, with no clear D. V lost 2 bases to trimming and J lost 0 bases, with 12 bases between them. This CDR3 contains 16 residues. CDR1 and CDR2 (germline): SGHVS, FNYEAQ.

The V and J genes are TRBV27 and TRBJ2-7; D is unresolved. Germline V lookup: CDR1 MNHEY, CDR2 SMNVEV (reference sequence). Trimming shortened V by 2 bases and J by 2 bases, and 10 bases separated the two germline ends. There are 14 residues in the CDR3. As DNA, the CDR3 is TGTGCCAGCAGTTTACTTGGGTTCCCCTACGAGCAGTACTTC. Protein product: CASSLLGFPYEQYF.

The V call is TRBV7-9, the J call TRBJ2-7; D perhaps matches TRBD2 (6 bases). CDR1 SEHNR and CDR2 FQNEAQ come from the germline V gene (reference sequence). The CDR3 runs to 16 residues. V lost 5 bases to trimming and J lost 1 base, with 18 bases between them. The DNA of the CDR3 is TGTGCCAGCAGCCAAGGGACTGGCGCAGGTTCCTACGAGCAGTACTTC. This encodes CASSQGTGAGSYEQYF.

There are a few counts of this clonotype. The J gene is TRBJ1-5, the V gene TRBV6-2 or TRBV6-3, with a tentative D call TRBD1 (6 bases). This CDR3 contains 14 residues. The V end was cut by 2 bases, the J end by 4 bases, with 9 bases between. Germline lookup yields CDR1 MNHEY and CDR2 SVGEGT. The CDR3 loop is CASSYGQINQPQHF. The CDR3 region has the DNA TGTGCCAGCAGTTACGGACAGATAAATCAGCCCCAGCATTTT.

V usage is TRBV19 and J usage is TRBJ1-1, with D maybe TRBD1 (5 bases). The CDR3 runs to 16 residues. Germline CDR1 LNHDA, CDR2 SQIVND (reference sequence). The V and J ends lost 4 bases and 1 base respectively, with 16 bases between them. The CDR3 is CASSNVAGLPNTEAFF. DNA of the CDR3: TGTGCCAGTAGTAACGTTGCGGGACTTCCGAACACTGAAGCTTTCTTT.

The rearrangement uses TRBV18 and TRBJ1-3; no clear D. Germline values: CDR1 KGHSH, CDR2 LQKENI. This CDR3 spans 16 amino acids. V shed 3 bases and J shed 4 bases, with 16 bases lying between them. The CDR3 DNA sequence: TGTGCCAGCTCACCGGAGGAAGACTACACAGGAAACACCATATATTTT. Residues: CASSPEEDYTGNTIYF.